This T cell receptor (beta chain) was identified in a study of cytomegalovirus exposure and HLA in healthy donors. This clone was seen more than once but under ten times. The PCR contained 60 Vbeta and 13 Jbeta primers. Some clones are missing from TCRdb's copy, which holds only in-frame ones; the method was immunoSEQ multiplex PCR. Of about 170,000 clones detected, 85% appear once; the ten largest clones hold more than 2%. The sequence came from a man aged 18 to 29 in good health and CMV-seropositive. The specimen was PBMCs.

The CDR3 region is CASPVALVIHEKLFF. For the CDR3, the DNA is TGTGCCAGTCCGGTGGCCCTAGTGATCCATGAAAAACTGTTTTTT. V usage is TRBV6-4 and J usage is TRBJ1-4; D is ambiguous. The CDR3 is made up of 15 amino acids. V lost 9 bases and J 6 bases, leaving 20 bases between the germline ends. Germline values: CDR1 MRHNA, CDR2 SNTAGT.